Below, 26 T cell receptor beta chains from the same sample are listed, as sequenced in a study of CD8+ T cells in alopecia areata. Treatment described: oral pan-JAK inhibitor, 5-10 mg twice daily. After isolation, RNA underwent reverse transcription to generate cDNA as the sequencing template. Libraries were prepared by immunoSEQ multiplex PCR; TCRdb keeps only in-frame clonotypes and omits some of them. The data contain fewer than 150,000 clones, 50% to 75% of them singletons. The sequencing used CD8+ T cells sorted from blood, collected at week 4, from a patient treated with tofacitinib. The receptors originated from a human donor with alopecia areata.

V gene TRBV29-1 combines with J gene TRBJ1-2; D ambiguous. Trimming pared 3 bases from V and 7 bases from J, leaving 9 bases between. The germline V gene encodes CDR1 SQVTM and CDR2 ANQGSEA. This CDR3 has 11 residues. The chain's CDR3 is CSVDSLIGYTF. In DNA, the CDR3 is TGCAGCGTTGATAGTCTTATTGGCTACACCTTC.

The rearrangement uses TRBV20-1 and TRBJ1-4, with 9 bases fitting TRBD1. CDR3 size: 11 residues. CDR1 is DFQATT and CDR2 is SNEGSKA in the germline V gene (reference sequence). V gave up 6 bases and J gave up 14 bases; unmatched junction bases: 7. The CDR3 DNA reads TGCAGTGCCCGGGACAGGGACCTGCTGTTTTTT. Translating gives CSARDRDLLFF.

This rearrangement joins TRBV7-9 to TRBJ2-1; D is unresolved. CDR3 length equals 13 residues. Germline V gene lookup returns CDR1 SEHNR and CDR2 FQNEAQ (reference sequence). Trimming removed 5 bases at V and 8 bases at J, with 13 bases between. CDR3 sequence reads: CASSQLFMDEQFF. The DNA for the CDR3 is TGTGCCAGCAGCCAACTTTTTATGGATGAGCAGTTCTTC.

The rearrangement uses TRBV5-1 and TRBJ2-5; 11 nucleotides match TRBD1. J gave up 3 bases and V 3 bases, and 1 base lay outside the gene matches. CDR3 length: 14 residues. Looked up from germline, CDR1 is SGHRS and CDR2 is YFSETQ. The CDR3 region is CASSWTGGEETQYF. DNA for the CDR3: TGCGCCAGCAGCTGGACAGGGGGCGAAGAGACCCAGTACTTC. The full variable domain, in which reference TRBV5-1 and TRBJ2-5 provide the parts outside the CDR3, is KAGVTQTPRYLIKTRGQQVTLSCSPISGHRSVSWYQQTPGQGLQFLFEYFSETQRNKGNFPGRFSGRQFSNSRSEMNVSTLELGDSALYLCASSWTGGEETQYFGPGTRLLVL.

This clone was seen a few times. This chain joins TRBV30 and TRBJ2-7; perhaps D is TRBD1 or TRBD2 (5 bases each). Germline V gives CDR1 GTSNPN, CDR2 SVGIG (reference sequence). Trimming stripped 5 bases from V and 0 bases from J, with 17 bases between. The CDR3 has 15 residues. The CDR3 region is CAWVLRDRGSYEQYF. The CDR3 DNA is TGTGCCTGGGTACTCCGGGACCGCGGCTCCTACGAGCAGTACTTC.

This chain's CDR3 is CSVEDLERTYGYTF. The CDR3, as DNA: TGCAGCGTTGAAGACTTAGAGAGGACCTATGGCTACACCTTC. This rearrangement joins TRBV29-1 to TRBJ1-2, with unresolved D. Trimming took off 0 bases at V and 4 bases at J, with 12 bases between the two ends. The CDR3 has 14 amino acids. The germline V gene has CDR1 SQVTM and CDR2 ANQGSEA.

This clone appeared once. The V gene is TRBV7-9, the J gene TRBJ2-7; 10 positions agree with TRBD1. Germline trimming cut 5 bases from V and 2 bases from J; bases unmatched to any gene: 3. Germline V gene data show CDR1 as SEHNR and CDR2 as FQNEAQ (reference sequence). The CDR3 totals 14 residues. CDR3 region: CASSTGQGTYEQYF. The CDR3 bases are TGTGCCAGCAGCACGGGACAGGGGACCTACGAGCAGTACTTC.

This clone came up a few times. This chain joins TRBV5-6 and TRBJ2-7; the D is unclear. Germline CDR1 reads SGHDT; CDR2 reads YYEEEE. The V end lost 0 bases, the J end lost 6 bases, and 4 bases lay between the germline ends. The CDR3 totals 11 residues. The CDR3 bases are TGTGCCAGCAGCTTGGCGGCCGAGCAGTACTTC. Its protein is CASSLAAEQYF.

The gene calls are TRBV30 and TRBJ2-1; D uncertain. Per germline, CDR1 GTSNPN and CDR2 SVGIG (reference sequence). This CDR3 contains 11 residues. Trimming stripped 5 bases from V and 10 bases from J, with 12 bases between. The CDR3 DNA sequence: TGTGCCTGGGGGCGCGAAAAAGAGCAGTTCTTC. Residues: CAWGREKEQFF.

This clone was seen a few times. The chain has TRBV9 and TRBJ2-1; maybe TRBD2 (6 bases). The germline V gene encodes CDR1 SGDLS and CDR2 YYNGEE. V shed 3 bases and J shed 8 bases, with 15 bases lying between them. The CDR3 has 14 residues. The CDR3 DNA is TGTGCCAGCAGCGGCGGGGCGGGTACGGATGAGCAGTTCTTC. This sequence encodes CASSGGAGTDEQFF.

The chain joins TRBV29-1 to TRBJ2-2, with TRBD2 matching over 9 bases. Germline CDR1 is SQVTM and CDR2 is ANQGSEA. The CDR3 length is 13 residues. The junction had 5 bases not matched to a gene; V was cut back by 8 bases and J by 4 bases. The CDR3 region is CSIPGLATGELFF. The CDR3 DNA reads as TGCAGCATCCCGGGACTAGCCACCGGGGAGCTGTTTTTT.

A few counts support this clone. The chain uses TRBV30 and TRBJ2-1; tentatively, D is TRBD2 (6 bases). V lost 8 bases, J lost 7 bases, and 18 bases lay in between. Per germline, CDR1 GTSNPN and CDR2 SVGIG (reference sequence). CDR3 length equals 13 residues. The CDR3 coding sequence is TGTGCCCACGGGTCGGGGGTTCGTAATGAGCAGTTCTTC. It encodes CAHGSGVRNEQFF.

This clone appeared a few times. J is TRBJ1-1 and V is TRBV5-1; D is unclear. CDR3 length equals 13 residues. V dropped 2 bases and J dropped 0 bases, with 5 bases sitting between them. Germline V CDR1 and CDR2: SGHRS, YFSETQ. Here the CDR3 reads CASSFEVNTEAFF. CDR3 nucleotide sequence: TGCGCCAGCAGCTTCGAAGTGAACACTGAAGCTTTCTTT.

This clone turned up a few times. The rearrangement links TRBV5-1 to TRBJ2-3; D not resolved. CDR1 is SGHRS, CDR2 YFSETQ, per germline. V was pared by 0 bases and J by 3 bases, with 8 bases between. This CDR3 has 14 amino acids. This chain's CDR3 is CASSLAVGTDTQYF. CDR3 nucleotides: TGCGCCAGCAGCTTGGCAGTCGGTACAGATACGCAGTATTTT. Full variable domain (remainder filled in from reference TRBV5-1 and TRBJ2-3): KAGVTQTPRYLIKTRGQQVTLSCSPISGHRSVSWYQQTPGQGLQFLFEYFSETQRNKGNFPGRFSGRQFSNSRSEMNVSTLELGDSALYLCASSLAVGTDTQYFGPGTRLTVL.

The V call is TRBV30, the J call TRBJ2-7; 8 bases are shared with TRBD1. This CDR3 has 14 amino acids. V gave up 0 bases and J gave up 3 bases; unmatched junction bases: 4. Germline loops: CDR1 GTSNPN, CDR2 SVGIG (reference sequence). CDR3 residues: CAWSVGGQGYEQYF. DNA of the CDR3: TGTGCCTGGAGTGTTGGAGGACAGGGCTACGAGCAGTACTTC.

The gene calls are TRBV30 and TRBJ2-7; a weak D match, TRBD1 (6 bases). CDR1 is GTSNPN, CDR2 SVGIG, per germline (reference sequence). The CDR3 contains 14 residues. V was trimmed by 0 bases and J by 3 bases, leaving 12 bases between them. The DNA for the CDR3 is TGTGCCTGGAGTGTAATAGGGGGAGTCTACGAGCAGTACTTC. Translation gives CAWSVIGGVYEQYF.

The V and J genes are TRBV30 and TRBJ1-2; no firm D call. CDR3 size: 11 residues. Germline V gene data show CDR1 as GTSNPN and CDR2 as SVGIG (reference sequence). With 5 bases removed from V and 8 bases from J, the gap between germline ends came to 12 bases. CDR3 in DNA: TGTGCCTGGGAGGGAGGGCGAGGCTACACCTTC. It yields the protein CAWEGGRGYTF.

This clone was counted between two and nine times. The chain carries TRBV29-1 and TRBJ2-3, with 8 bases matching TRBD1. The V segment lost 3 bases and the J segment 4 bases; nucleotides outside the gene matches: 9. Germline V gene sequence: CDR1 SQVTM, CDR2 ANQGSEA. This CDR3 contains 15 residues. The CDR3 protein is CSVDSARGQPDTQYF. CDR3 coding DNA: TGCAGCGTTGATAGCGCCAGGGGGCAGCCAGATACGCAGTATTTT.

The CDR3 region is CASKTGYSNQPQHF. The CDR3, as DNA: TGTGCCAGTAAGACCGGTTATAGCAATCAGCCCCAGCATTTT. This chain links TRBV19 with TRBJ1-5; D remains ambiguous. Germline CDR1 and CDR2: LNHDA and SQIVND (reference sequence). The CDR3 loop spans 14 amino acids. The V and J ends lost 7 bases and 0 bases respectively, with 10 bases between them.

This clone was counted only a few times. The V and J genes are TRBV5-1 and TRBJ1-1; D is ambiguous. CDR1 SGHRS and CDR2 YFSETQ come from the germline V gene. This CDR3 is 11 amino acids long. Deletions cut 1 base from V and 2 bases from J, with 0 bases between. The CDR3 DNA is TGCGCCAGCAGCTTGAACACTGAAGCTTTCTTT. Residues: CASSLNTEAFF.

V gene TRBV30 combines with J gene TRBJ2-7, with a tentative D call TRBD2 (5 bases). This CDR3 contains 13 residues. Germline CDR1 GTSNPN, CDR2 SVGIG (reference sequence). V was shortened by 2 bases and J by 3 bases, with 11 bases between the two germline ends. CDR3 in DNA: TGTGCCTGGAGTTACGGGGTAAACTACGAGCAGTACTTC. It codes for CAWSYGVNYEQYF.

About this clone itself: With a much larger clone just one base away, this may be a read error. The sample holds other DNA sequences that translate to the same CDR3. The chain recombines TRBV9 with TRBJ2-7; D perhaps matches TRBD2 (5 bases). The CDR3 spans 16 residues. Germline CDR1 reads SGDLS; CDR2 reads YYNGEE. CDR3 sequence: CASSHSFGEASYEQYF. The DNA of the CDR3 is TGCGCCAGCAGCCATTCGTTCGGGGAAGCGTCCTACGAGCAGTACTTC. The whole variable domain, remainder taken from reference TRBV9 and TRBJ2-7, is DSGVTQTPKHLITATGQRVTLRCSPRSGDLSVYWYQQSLDQGLQFLIQYYNGEERAKGNILERFSAQQFPDLHSELNLSSLELGDSALYFCASSHSFGEASYEQYFGPGTRLTVT.

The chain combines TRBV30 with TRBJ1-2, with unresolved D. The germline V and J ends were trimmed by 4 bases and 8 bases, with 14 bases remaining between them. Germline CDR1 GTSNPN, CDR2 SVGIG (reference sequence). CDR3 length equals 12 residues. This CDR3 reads CAWTPPTDGYTF. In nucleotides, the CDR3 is TGTGCCTGGACCCCACCTACGGACGGCTACACCTTC. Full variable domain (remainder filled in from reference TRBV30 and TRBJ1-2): SQTIHQWPATLVQPVGSPLSLECTVEGTSNPNLYWYRQAAGRGLQLLFYSVGIGQISSEVPQNLSASRPQDRQFILSSKKLLLSDSGFYLCAWTPPTDGYTFGSGTRLTVV.

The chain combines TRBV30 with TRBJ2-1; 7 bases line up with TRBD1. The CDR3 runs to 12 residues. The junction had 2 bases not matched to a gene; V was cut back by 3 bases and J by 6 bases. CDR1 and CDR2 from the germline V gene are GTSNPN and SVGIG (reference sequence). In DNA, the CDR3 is TGTGCCTGGAGGGCAGGGGGCAATGAGCAGTTCTTC. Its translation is CAWRAGGNEQFF.

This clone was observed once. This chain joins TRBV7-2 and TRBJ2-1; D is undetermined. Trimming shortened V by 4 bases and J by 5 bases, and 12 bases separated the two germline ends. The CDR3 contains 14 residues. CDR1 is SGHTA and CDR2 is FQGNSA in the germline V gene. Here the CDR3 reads CASSWKRQNNEQFF. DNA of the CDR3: TGTGCCAGCAGCTGGAAGAGGCAGAACAATGAGCAGTTCTTC.

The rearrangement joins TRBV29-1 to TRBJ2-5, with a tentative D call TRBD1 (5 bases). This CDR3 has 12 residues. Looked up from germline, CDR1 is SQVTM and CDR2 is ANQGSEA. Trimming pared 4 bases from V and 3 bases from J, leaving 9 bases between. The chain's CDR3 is CSVAQVEETQYF. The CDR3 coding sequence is TGCAGCGTTGCACAGGTGGAAGAGACCCAGTACTTC.